These 27 T cell receptor beta chains came from one sample sequenced in a study of graft-versus-host responses after intestinal transplantation. TCRdb's table, derived via immunoSEQ multiplex PCR, lists solely in-frame clones and lacks some. In the table there are tens of thousands of clones, 89% of which are singletons. The antigens these receptors bind are not known. Source: unstimulated CD4+ T cells sorted from spleen or lymph node cells, taken before transplant. The source is a human donor who was the organ donor for an intestinal transplant.

The rearrangement links TRBV19 to TRBJ2-6, with D possibly matching TRBD1 (6 bases). Deletions cut 7 bases from V and 0 bases from J, with 19 bases between. CDR1 is LNHDA, CDR2 SQIVND, per germline (reference sequence). The length of the CDR3 is 18 residues. CDR3 amino acids: CASNREGTSNSGANVLTF. DNA for the CDR3: TGTGCCAGTAACAGGGAAGGCACCTCTAACTCTGGGGCCAACGTCCTGACTTTC.

Written as DNA, the CDR3 is TGTGCCAGCAGCGTAGCTACACTCCCCAGGGTAAGGACCTACGAGCAGTACTTC. This encodes CASSVATLPRVRTYEQYF. The chain has TRBV9 and TRBJ2-7; tentative D call: TRBD1 (5 bases). CDR1 is SGDLS and CDR2 is YYNGEE in the germline V gene. The CDR3 runs 18 residues. The germline V and J ends were trimmed by 0 bases and 2 bases, with 21 bases remaining between them.

This clone has only one observation. J is TRBJ2-1 and V is TRBV7-8; 14 bases line up with TRBD2. V trimming: 8 bases; J trimming: 7 bases; junction bases outside the gene matches: 7. Per germline, CDR1 SGHVS and CDR2 FQNEAQ. The CDR3 loop spans 15 amino acids. This CDR3 is CASSGLAGVGNEQFF. For the CDR3, the DNA is TGTGCCAGCTCGGGACTAGCGGGAGTAGGGAATGAGCAGTTCTTC.

The V call is TRBV5-1, the J call TRBJ2-1, with TRBD2 matching 10 bases. This CDR3 has 18 residues. Trimming took 4 bases from V and 8 from J; bases not matched to a gene: 18. Germline CDR1 and CDR2: SGHRS and YFSETQ. Here the CDR3 reads CASSPGLAGGQRGDEQFF. CDR3 nucleotide sequence: TGCGCCAGCAGCCCCGGGTTAGCGGGGGGCCAAAGGGGCGATGAGCAGTTCTTC.

The rearrangement joins TRBV12-5 to TRBJ2-4; a possible D gene is TRBD1 (8 bases). CDR3 length equals 16 residues. CDR1 and CDR2 from the germline V gene are LGHNT and FRNRAP. With 5 bases removed from V and 5 bases from J, the gap between germline ends came to 19 bases. The CDR3 DNA reads as TGTGCTAGTGGTCTACCGGACAGGGAGGGCGAAAACATTCAGTACTTC. It yields the protein CASGLPDREGENIQYF.

CDR3 residues: CASSEQPGTKAEQYF. CDR3 nucleotides: TGTGCCAGCAGTGAACAACCCGGGACAAAGGCAGAGCAGTACTTC. The chain joins TRBV6-1 to TRBJ2-7, with a tentative D call TRBD1 (6 bases). This CDR3 has 15 residues. CDR1 and CDR2 (germline): MNHNS, SASEGT. The V gene lost 2 bases and the J gene lost 7 bases, with 18 bases spanning the gap.

CDR3 sequence (DNA): TGTGCCAGCAGTTACGGAGGGACCCCGTCCGAGCAGTACTTC. This sequence encodes CASSYGGTPSEQYF. The chain recombines TRBV6-5 with TRBJ2-7; D possibly corresponds to TRBD2 (6 bases). Trimming took 2 bases from V and 6 from J, leaving 14 bases between them. Germline V CDR1 and CDR2: MNHEY, SVGAGI. The CDR3 consists of 14 residues.

Only a few counts were recorded for this clone. Other DNA sequences of this sample code for an identical CDR3. CDR3 sequence: CASSLRQGNTEAFF. DNA for the CDR3: TGCGCCAGCAGCTTACGACAGGGGAACACTGAAGCTTTCTTT. The chain employs TRBV5-1 and TRBJ1-1; TRBD1 matches at 7 bases. The CDR3 spans 14 residues. Germline V gene data show CDR1 as SGHRS and CDR2 as YFSETQ. J gave up 1 base and V 2 bases, and 2 bases lay outside the gene matches.

This chain connects TRBV7-3 to TRBJ1-1, with 7 bases fitting TRBD1. Losses at the gene ends were 0 bases for V and 5 bases for J; bases not matched to a gene: 3. The CDR3 runs 14 residues. CDR1 and CDR2 (germline): SGHTA, FQGTGA. The CDR3 loop reads CASSLTGGRTEAFF. Here the CDR3 DNA reads TGTGCCAGCAGCTTAACAGGGGGCAGAACTGAAGCTTTCTTT. Full variable domain (outside the CDR3, taken from reference TRBV7-3 and TRBJ1-1): GAGVSQTPSNKVTEKGKYVELRCDPISGHTALYWYRQSLGQGPEFLIYFQGTGAADDSGLPNDRFFAVRPEGSVSTLKIQRTERGDSAVYLCASSLTGGRTEAFFGQGTRLTVV.

The rearrangement uses TRBV15 and TRBJ1-1; no clear D gene. With 5 bases removed from V and 1 base from J, the gap between germline ends came to 11 bases. The CDR3 totals 14 residues. CDR1 and CDR2 from the germline V gene are LNHNV and YYDKDF (reference sequence). The CDR3 sequence is CATSPPAENTEAFF. As DNA, the CDR3 is TGTGCCACCAGCCCCCCCGCGGAGAACACTGAAGCTTTCTTT.

This rearrangement joins TRBV6-1 to TRBJ1-3, with 7 bases identical to TRBD1. The CDR3 length is 17 residues. Unmatched junction bases numbered 7, after V lost 2 bases and J lost 0 bases. The germline gives CDR1 MNHNS, CDR2 SASEGT. In nucleotides, the CDR3 is TGTGCCAGCAGTGAACTAACAGGGGCCCTCTCTGGAAACACCATATATTTT. Amino acid sequence: CASSELTGALSGNTIYF.

The chain uses TRBV5-4 and TRBJ1-2; TRBD1 agrees at 8 bases. The CDR3 covers 12 residues. Per germline, CDR1 SGHNT and CDR2 YYREEE (reference sequence). J gave up 7 bases and V 4 bases, and 3 bases lay outside the gene matches. In DNA form, the CDR3 reads TGTGCCAGCAGCCCCGACAGGGGTGGCTACACCTTC. This encodes CASSPDRGGYTF.

The chain carries TRBV19 and TRBJ1-3; no firm D call. The V gene's germline CDR1 is LNHDA and CDR2 SQIVND (reference sequence). Trimming shortened V by 3 bases and J by 4 bases, and 19 bases separated the two germline ends. The CDR3 has 17 residues. CDR3 sequence: CASSIYPDLRSGNTIYF. CDR3 nucleotides: TGTGCCAGTAGTATTTACCCGGACTTACGGTCAGGAAACACCATATATTTT. Combining the CDR3 with reference TRBV19 and TRBJ1-3 gives the whole variable domain DGGITQSPKYLFRKEGQNVTLSCEQNLNHDAMYWYRQDPGQGLRLIYYSQIVNDFQKGDIAEGYSVSREKKESFPLTVTSAQKNPTAFYLCASSIYPDLRSGNTIYFGEGSWLTVV.

This chain joins TRBV28 and TRBJ2-5; tentative D call: TRBD2 (5 bases). CDR1 MDHEN and CDR2 SYDVKM come from the germline V gene. This CDR3 is built from 14 residues. V lost 3 bases and J 1 base, leaving 9 bases between the germline ends. CDR3: CASSLRDFQETQYF. The CDR3 DNA follows: TGTGCCAGCAGTTTGAGGGATTTCCAAGAGACCCAGTACTTC.

V gene TRBV6-1 combines with J gene TRBJ2-7, with 11 bases identical to TRBD2. Trimming at V came to 8 bases and at J to 2 bases, leaving 5 bases not matched to a gene. This CDR3 is built from 14 residues. Germline V CDR1 and CDR2: MNHNS, SASEGT. CDR3 in DNA: TGTGCCAGCGTCATGGGACTAGCGGCCTACGAGCAGTACTTC. It specifies CASVMGLAAYEQYF.

The V call is TRBV30, the J call TRBJ2-7; the match to TRBD1 covers 8 bases. Per the germline V gene, CDR1 is GTSNPN and CDR2 is SVGIG (reference sequence). With V trimmed by 5 bases and J by 2 bases, 5 bases remained unmatched. The CDR3 is 13 amino acids. CDR3 protein: CAWLSQGAYEQYF. The CDR3 DNA follows: TGTGCCTGGCTTTCACAGGGGGCCTACGAGCAGTACTTC.

Here the CDR3 DNA reads TGCAGCGGGAAGGGACAGCCCTATGGCTACACCTTC. Translation: CSGKGQPYGYTF. The gene calls are TRBV29-1 and TRBJ1-2; TRBD1 matches at 7 bases. Germline CDR1 SQVTM, CDR2 ANQGSEA. With 7 bases clipped from V and 4 bases from J, the junction kept 6 bases outside the gene matches. There are 12 residues in the CDR3.

This chain links TRBV9 with TRBJ1-3, with 7 bases lining up with TRBD1. The length of the CDR3 is 16 residues. V shed 2 bases, J shed 0 bases, and the junction held 5 bases outside the gene matches. Germline lookup yields CDR1 SGDLS and CDR2 YYNGEE. The CDR3 here is CASSVQTGASGNTIYF. CDR3 nucleotide sequence: TGTGCCAGCAGCGTTCAAACAGGGGCCTCTGGAAACACCATATATTTT.

This chain links TRBV6-1 with TRBJ1-5; D remains ambiguous. The CDR3 totals 15 residues. Germline lookup yields CDR1 MNHNS and CDR2 SASEGT. Trimming removed 7 bases at V and 3 bases at J, with 16 bases between. CDR3 in amino acids: CASTQQLGLNQPQHF. The DNA of the CDR3 is TGTGCCAGCACCCAACAGCTGGGCCTCAATCAGCCCCAGCATTTT.

V usage is TRBV7-9 and J usage is TRBJ2-3; 8 bases match TRBD2. The CDR3 is 16 amino acids. Germline CDR1 reads SEHNR; CDR2 reads FQNEAQ (reference sequence). With V trimmed by 4 bases and J by 5 bases, 11 bases remained unmatched. The CDR3 coding sequence is TGTGCCAGCAGCTCCCAGAAGCGGGAGATCATAGATACGCAGTATTTT. Residues: CASSSQKREIIDTQYF.

The V call is TRBV7-9, the J call TRBJ2-5; 9 bases are shared with TRBD2. This CDR3 region has 16 residues. With V trimmed by 5 bases and J by 5 bases, 12 bases remained unmatched. The V gene's germline CDR1 is SEHNR and CDR2 FQNEAQ (reference sequence). In nucleotides, the CDR3 is TGTGCCAGCAGCCGGGGGGCGGGAGGGCCCTCGGAGACCCAGTACTTC. This sequence encodes CASSRGAGGPSETQYF.

The chain uses TRBV5-1 and TRBJ2-1, with 8 nucleotides matching TRBD2. After removal of 0 bases from V and 8 bases from J, the junction contained 16 bases not matched to a gene. This CDR3 region has 18 residues. Germline assignment: CDR1 SGHRS and CDR2 YFSETQ. CDR3 in amino acids: CASSLARGPGGPQDEQFF. The CDR3 DNA reads as TGCGCCAGCAGCTTGGCCCGGGGGCCGGGAGGGCCTCAGGATGAGCAGTTCTTC.

The gene calls are TRBV18 and TRBJ2-2, with no clear D. Germline lookup yields CDR1 KGHSH and CDR2 LQKENI. Trimming pared 2 bases from V and 7 bases from J, leaving 8 bases between. The CDR3 runs to 13 residues. The CDR3 sequence is CASSPWSDGELFF. The CDR3 DNA reads as TGTGCCAGCTCACCATGGAGCGACGGGGAGCTGTTTTTT. Supplemented by reference TRBV18 and TRBJ2-2, the full variable domain reads NAGVMQNPRHLVRRRGQEARLRCSPMKGHSHVYWYRQLPEEGLKFMVYLQKENIIDESGMPKERFSAEFPKEGPSILRIQQVVRGDSAAYFCASSPWSDGELFFGEGSRLTVL.

A note on this clone: The identical CDR3 is also encoded by other nucleotide sequences in the sample. The rearrangement uses TRBV11-3 and TRBJ2-7; perhaps TRBD2 as D (6 bases). The V and J ends lost 5 bases and 0 bases respectively, with 11 bases between them. The length of the CDR3 is 14 residues. The germline V gene encodes CDR1 SGHNT and CDR2 YENEEA. The chain's CDR3 is CASSLGSGSYEQYF. CDR3 sequence (DNA): TGTGCCAGCAGCCTCGGTAGCGGCTCCTACGAGCAGTACTTC. The full variable domain, completed using reference TRBV11-3 and TRBJ2-7, is EAGVVQSPRYKIIEKKQPVAFWCNPISGHNTLYWYLQNLGQGPELLIRYENEEAVDDSQLPKDRFSAERLKGVDSTLKIQPAELGDSAVYLCASSLGSGSYEQYFGPGTRLTVT.

The chain carries TRBV20-1 and TRBJ2-3, with D unresolved. Trimming stripped 6 bases from V and 3 bases from J, with 4 bases between. CDR1 and CDR2 (germline): DFQATT, SNEGSKA (reference sequence). CDR3 length: 10 residues. CDR3: CSARTDTQYF. Written as DNA, the CDR3 is TGCAGTGCGCGGACAGATACGCAGTATTTT.

The gene calls are TRBV7-2 and TRBJ2-7; possible D gene TRBD1, 5 bases. Germline V lookup: CDR1 SGHTA, CDR2 FQGNSA. The V and J ends lost 0 bases and 2 bases respectively, with 8 bases between them. The CDR3 runs to 14 residues. The CDR3 nucleotides are TGTGCCAGCAGCTTAGCAGGGGAAGCCTACGAGCAGTACTTC. It encodes CASSLAGEAYEQYF.

The chain is built from TRBV28 and TRBJ2-7, with 12 bases aligning to TRBD2. The CDR3 sequence is 15 residues long. Trimming took 6 bases from V and 5 from J; bases not matched to a gene: 8. The germline V gene has CDR1 MDHEN and CDR2 SYDVKM. CDR3 DNA: TGTGCCAGCAGCCGCTCGACTAGCGGGGGAAACGAGCAGTACTTC. It yields the protein CASSRSTSGGNEQYF.